The present TCR beta chain was sequenced within a study of CD8 T cells in Susac syndrome. Study-level background: There were about six sequenced Susac syndrome patients with active disease and 8 or 9 in remission. Study observations and caveats: It was acknowledged in the study that its TCR sequencing and HLA analysis involved a relatively small number of individuals. Susac-specific public clones in total CD8+ repertoires numbered some 16; in CD8+ TEMRA repertoires, they numbered about five.

For this clonotype: Its matching antigen is unknown.

cDNA came from approximately 0.5 to 1 ug RNA primed by random hexamers. TCRdb ran MiXCR on the immunoSEQ multiplex PCR reads and lists one entry per CDR3 protein. The data hold approximately 80,000 distinct CDR3 sequences, with approximately 94% observed a single time. The source is a human donor with Susac syndrome. Sequences were obtained from CD8+ T cells from PBMCs.

The CDR3 nucleotides are TGCGCCAGCAAAAAGGACAGGGAGGGCCAGTACTTC. This gives the protein CASKKDREGQYF. The chain couples TRBV5-1 to TRBJ2-5, with D perhaps matching TRBD1 (8 bases). The ends were cut back, 6 bases at V and 10 bases at J, with 16 bases in the middle. The CDR3 contains 12 residues. Germline V CDR1 and CDR2: SGHRS, YFSETQ.